This entry features one TCR beta chain sequence. Antigen specificity is unknown. This specimen belongs to a study of cytomegalovirus exposure and HLA in healthy donors. Study in general: Clustering assigned about 79% of the approximately 400 genotyped donors to the Caucasian-associated ancestry cluster. Study-wide findings and caveats: In a later analysis, productive TCRs from donors in an Asian-associated ancestry cluster reportedly carried fewer N-insertions than the cohort mean. HLA-A and HLA-B allele assignments for most subjects were reportedly predicted accurately using TCR beta sequences. When analyzed later, a missense DCLRE1C variant was found to be linked to TCR beta V- and J-gene trimming.

Trimming pared 3 bases from V and 9 bases from J, leaving 18 bases between. Germline-derived CDR1 and CDR2 are KGHSH and LQKENI. The CDR3 is 15 amino acids. Vbeta (60) and Jbeta (13) primers were used in the PCR. Using immunoSEQ multiplex PCR, the repertoire was profiled, and TCRdb retains in-frame clones only, with some absent. The table lists approximately 200,000 clones, 82% of them singletons. This receptor was taken from a woman aged 45-59 years in good health and CMV-seropositive. The rearrangement joins TRBV18 to TRBJ1-5; tentatively, D is TRBD1 (6 bases). Sequenced: PBMCs. In DNA, the CDR3 is TGTGCCAGCTCACCGACGACAGGACCCCAGGGGCCCCAGCATTTT. Translation gives CASSPTTGPQGPQHF.